Listed below are T cell receptor beta chains from one sample, sequenced in a study of neurological immune-mediated disorders. TCRdb called the 5' RACE reads again in MiXCR, with one record for every CDR3 protein. The sample shows roughly 70,000 distinct CDR3 sequences, less than 5.5% of them seen only once. Material for sequencing was PBMCs. These receptors all come from a woman aged 25 to 45 with multiple sclerosis. The CDR3 runs from the conserved cysteine through the conserved F or W. The D gene is left open where the match is weak. Rows may omit the clone size; those that give it use once, few, many or a size class.

d_call: NA; j_call: TRBJ1-1; v_call: TRBV20-1; clone_size: NA; cdr3_nt: TGCAGTGCCCGGGAAGGGGGGACGAACACTGAAGCTTTCTTT; cdr3_aa: CSAREGGTNTEAFF
d_call: TRBD1; j_call: TRBJ1-2; v_call: TRBV29-1; clone_size: many; cdr3_nt: TGCAGCGTTGAGGGGACAGACTATGGCTACACCTTC; cdr3_aa: CSVEGTDYGYTF
d_call: NA; j_call: TRBJ2-1; v_call: TRBV20-1; clone_size: many; cdr3_nt: TGCAGTGCGAACATACGGCCCTTCGACAATGAGCAGTTCTTC; cdr3_aa: CSANIRPFDNEQFF
d_call: NA; j_call: TRBJ2-5; v_call: TRBV20-1; clone_size: many; cdr3_nt: TGCAGTGCTAGTGACCTGACGATAGAGACCCAGTACTTC; cdr3_aa: CSASDLTIETQYF
d_call: TRBD1; j_call: TRBJ2-7; v_call: TRBV5-1; clone_size: many; cdr3_nt: TGCGCCAGCAGCTCGTCCGGGACAGGGGAGCAGTACTTC; cdr3_aa: CASSSSGTGEQYF
d_call: NA; j_call: TRBJ2-7; v_call: TRBV7-3; clone_size: many; cdr3_nt: TGTGCCAGCAGCCCACCTGGACCATCCGAGCAGTACTTC; cdr3_aa: CASSPPGPSEQYF
d_call: NA; j_call: TRBJ2-7; v_call: TRBV4-1; clone_size: many; cdr3_nt: TGCGCCAGCAGCCACGATGGGGACTCCTACGAGCAGTACTTC; cdr3_aa: CASSHDGDSYEQYF
d_call: TRBD1; j_call: TRBJ1-5; v_call: TRBV5-1; clone_size: many; cdr3_nt: TGCGCCAGCAGCTTGGAGGGACAGGACAATCAGCCCCAGCATTTT; cdr3_aa: CASSLEGQDNQPQHF
d_call: NA; j_call: TRBJ1-2; v_call: TRBV20-1; clone_size: many; cdr3_nt: TGCAGTGCTAGTAGGTCGGAGGGGCCTCTTAACTATGGCTACACCTTC; cdr3_aa: CSASRSEGPLNYGYTF
d_call: TRBD2; j_call: TRBJ2-5; v_call: TRBV5-1; clone_size: few; cdr3_nt: TGCGCCAGCAGCTCTAGCGGGGGGGCGAGTTGGCGCGAGACCCAGTACTTC; cdr3_aa: CASSSSGGASWRETQYF
d_call: NA; j_call: TRBJ2-1; v_call: TRBV4-1; clone_size: many; cdr3_nt: TGCGCCAGCGGCGCGTGGGGGGCGAATGAGCAGTTCTTC; cdr3_aa: CASGAWGANEQFF
d_call: NA; j_call: TRBJ1-2; v_call: TRBV2; clone_size: many; cdr3_nt: TGTGCCAGCAGAAGTTTTGGCGGTGGCTACACCTTC; cdr3_aa: CASRSFGGGYTF
d_call: NA; j_call: TRBJ1-4; v_call: TRBV5-1; clone_size: many; cdr3_nt: TGCGCCAGCGCCACAGGCACCTGGGATGAAAAACTGTTTTTT; cdr3_aa: CASATGTWDEKLFF
d_call: NA; j_call: TRBJ1-1; v_call: TRBV6-6; clone_size: many; cdr3_nt: TGTGCCAGCACCCAGGGGAGTACCTCTGAAGCTTTCTTT; cdr3_aa: CASTQGSTSEAFF
d_call: NA; j_call: TRBJ1-1; v_call: TRBV6-5; clone_size: many; cdr3_nt: TGTGCCAGCATCAAGGACGGAAACACTGAAGCTTTCTTT; cdr3_aa: CASIKDGNTEAFF
d_call: NA; j_call: TRBJ2-2; v_call: TRBV7-9; clone_size: few; cdr3_nt: TGTGCCAGCAGCTTCACAGGGACCGGGGAGCTGTTTTTT; cdr3_aa: CASSFTGTGELFF
d_call: NA; j_call: TRBJ1-2; v_call: TRBV20-1; clone_size: many; cdr3_nt: TGCAGTGCCAACAGGGAGGGCGGGTTATACTATGGCTACACCTTC; cdr3_aa: CSANREGGLYYGYTF
d_call: NA; j_call: TRBJ2-1; v_call: TRBV20-1; clone_size: many; cdr3_nt: TGCAGTGCTCCATCGGGACACCCGAGCTCCTACAATGAGCAGTTCTTC; cdr3_aa: CSAPSGHPSSYNEQFF
d_call: NA; j_call: TRBJ1-1; v_call: TRBV10-3; clone_size: many; cdr3_nt: TGTGCCATCAGTGAGTCGGACGGGGTGAACACTGAAGCTTTCTTT; cdr3_aa: CAISESDGVNTEAFF
d_call: NA; j_call: TRBJ2-5; v_call: TRBV27; clone_size: NA; cdr3_nt: TGTGCCAGCAAGGAGGCAGGGCAAGAGACCCAGTACTTC; cdr3_aa: CASKEAGQETQYF
d_call: NA; j_call: TRBJ1-2; v_call: TRBV5-1; clone_size: many; cdr3_nt: TGCGCCAGCAGCCCAGCGGGACAAGGCTATGGCTACACCTTC; cdr3_aa: CASSPAGQGYGYTF
d_call: NA; j_call: TRBJ2-3; v_call: TRBV20-1; clone_size: many; cdr3_nt: TGCAGTGCCGTGTTGGCGGGGACCACAGATACGCAGTATTTT; cdr3_aa: CSAVLAGTTDTQYF
d_call: TRBD2; j_call: TRBJ2-7; v_call: TRBV6-1; clone_size: many; cdr3_nt: TGTGCCAGCAGTGATCGGGGGGTCCACGAGCAGTACTTC; cdr3_aa: CASSDRGVHEQYF
d_call: NA; j_call: TRBJ2-7; v_call: TRBV4-1; clone_size: few; cdr3_nt: TGCGCCAGCAGCCAAGAAACGGGGGGCAGCTACGAGCAGTACTTC; cdr3_aa: CASSQETGGSYEQYF
d_call: TRBD2; j_call: TRBJ2-5; v_call: TRBV7-2; clone_size: few; cdr3_nt: TGTGCCAGCAGCTGGGGGACTAGCCTTGGGGAAGAGACCCAGTACTTC; cdr3_aa: CASSWGTSLGEETQYF
d_call: NA; j_call: TRBJ2-2; v_call: TRBV29-1; clone_size: many; cdr3_nt: TGCAGCGCACGGGGTACCGGGGAGCTGTTTTTT; cdr3_aa: CSARGTGELFF
d_call: TRBD1; j_call: TRBJ2-7; v_call: TRBV5-1; clone_size: few; cdr3_nt: TGCGCCAGCAGGGGGACAGGGGGCTACGAGCAGTACTTC; cdr3_aa: CASRGTGGYEQYF
d_call: NA; j_call: TRBJ1-5; v_call: TRBV20-1; clone_size: few; cdr3_nt: TGCAGTGCTAGGGGGATGGATCAGCCCCAGCATTTT; cdr3_aa: CSARGMDQPQHF
d_call: NA; j_call: TRBJ2-7; v_call: TRBV5-1; clone_size: many; cdr3_nt: TGCGCCAGCAGCTTGGGGGGTGCGGCCGCCTACGAGCAGTACTTC; cdr3_aa: CASSLGGAAAYEQYF
d_call: NA; j_call: TRBJ1-5; v_call: TRBV9; clone_size: many; cdr3_nt: TGTGCCAGCAGCGTAGACGGCAGTTCCAATCAGCCCCAGCATTTT; cdr3_aa: CASSVDGSSNQPQHF
d_call: TRBD1; j_call: TRBJ2-1; v_call: TRBV5-6; clone_size: many; cdr3_nt: TGTGCCAGCAGCTTGGGGGGAAAGGGGGCTTACAATGAGCAGTTCTTC; cdr3_aa: CASSLGGKGAYNEQFF